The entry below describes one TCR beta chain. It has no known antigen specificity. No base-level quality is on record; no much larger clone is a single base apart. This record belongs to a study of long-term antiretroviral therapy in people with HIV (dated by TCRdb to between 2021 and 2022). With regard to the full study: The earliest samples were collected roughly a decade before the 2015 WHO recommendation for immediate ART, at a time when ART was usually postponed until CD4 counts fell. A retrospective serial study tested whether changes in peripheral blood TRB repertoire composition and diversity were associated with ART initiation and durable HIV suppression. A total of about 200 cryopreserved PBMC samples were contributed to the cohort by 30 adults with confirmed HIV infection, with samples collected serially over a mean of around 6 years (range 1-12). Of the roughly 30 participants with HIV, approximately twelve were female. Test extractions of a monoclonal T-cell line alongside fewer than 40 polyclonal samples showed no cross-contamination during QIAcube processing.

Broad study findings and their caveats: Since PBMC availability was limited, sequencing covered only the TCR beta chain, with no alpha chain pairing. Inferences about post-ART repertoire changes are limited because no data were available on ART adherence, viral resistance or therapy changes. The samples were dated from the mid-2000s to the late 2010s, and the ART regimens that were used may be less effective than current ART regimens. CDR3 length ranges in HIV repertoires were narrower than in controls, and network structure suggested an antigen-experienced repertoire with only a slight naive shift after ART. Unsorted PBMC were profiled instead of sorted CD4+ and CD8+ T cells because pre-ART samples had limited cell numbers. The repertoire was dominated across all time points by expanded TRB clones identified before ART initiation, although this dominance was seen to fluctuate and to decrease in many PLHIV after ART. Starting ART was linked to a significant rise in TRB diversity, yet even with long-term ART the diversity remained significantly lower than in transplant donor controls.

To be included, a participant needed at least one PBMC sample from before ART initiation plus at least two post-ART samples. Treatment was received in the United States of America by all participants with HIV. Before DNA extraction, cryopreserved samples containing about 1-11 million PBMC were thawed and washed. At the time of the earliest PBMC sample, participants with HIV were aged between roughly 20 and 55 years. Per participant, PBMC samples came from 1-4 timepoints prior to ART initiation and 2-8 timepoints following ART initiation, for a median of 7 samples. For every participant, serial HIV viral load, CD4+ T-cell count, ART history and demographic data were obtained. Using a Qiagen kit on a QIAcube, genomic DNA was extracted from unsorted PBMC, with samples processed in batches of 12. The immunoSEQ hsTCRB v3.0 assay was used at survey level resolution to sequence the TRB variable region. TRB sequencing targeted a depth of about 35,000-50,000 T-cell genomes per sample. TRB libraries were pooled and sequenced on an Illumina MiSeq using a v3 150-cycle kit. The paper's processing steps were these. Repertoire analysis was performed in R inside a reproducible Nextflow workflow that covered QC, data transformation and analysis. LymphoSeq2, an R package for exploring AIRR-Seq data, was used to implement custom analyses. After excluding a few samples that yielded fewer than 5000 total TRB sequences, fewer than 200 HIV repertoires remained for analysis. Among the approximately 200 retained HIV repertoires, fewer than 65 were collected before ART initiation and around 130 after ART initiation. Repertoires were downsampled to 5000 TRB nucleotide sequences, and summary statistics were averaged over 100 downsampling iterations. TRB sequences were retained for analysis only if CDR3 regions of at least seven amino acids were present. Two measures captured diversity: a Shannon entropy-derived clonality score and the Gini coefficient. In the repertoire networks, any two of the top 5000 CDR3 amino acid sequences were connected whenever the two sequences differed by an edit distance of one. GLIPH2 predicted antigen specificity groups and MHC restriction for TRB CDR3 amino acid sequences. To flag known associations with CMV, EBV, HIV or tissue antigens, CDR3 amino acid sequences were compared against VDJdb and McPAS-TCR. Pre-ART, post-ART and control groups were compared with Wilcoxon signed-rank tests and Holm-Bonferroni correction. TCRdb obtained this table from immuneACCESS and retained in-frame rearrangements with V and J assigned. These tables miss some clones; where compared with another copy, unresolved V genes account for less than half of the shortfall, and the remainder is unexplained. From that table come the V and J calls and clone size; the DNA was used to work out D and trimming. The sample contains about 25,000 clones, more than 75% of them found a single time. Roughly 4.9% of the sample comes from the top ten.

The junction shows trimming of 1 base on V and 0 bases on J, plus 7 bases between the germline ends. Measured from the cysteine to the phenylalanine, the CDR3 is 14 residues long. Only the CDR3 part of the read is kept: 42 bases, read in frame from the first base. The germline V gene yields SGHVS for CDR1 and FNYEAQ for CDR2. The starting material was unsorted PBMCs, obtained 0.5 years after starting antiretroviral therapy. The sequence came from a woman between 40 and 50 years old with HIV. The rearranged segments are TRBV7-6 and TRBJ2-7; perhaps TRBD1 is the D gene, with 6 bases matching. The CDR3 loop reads CASSLEDSSYEQYF. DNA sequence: TGTGCCAGCAGCTTAGAGGACAGCTCCTACGAGCAGTACTTC.